The rows below give T cell receptor beta chains drawn from one sample of a study of blood T cell repertoires in COVID-19. Generated by immunoSEQ multiplex PCR, the TCRdb table keeps only in-frame clones and is missing some. Of roughly 80,000 clones detected, 84% appear once; the ten largest clones hold 3.5% to 4%. Sequencing was done on a sample of peripheral blood. The receptor source for this set is a man aged 45-60 years with acute or convalescent COVID-19. CDR3s leave out the opening cysteine and the closing phenylalanine or tryptophan. A D gene is named only where the DNA matches it firmly.

9 TRBJ2-5 - TRBV13 ASSFEETQY
11 TRBJ2-4 - TRBV30 AWRRGFRNIQY
19 TRBJ2-2 TRBD1 TRBV9 ASSVAGPGQGARVNTGELF
11 TRBJ1-5 - TRBV18 ASSQGGGQPQH
13 TRBJ2-3 TRBD1 TRBV25-1 ASSDRTGGSDTQY
9 TRBJ1-4 - TRBV30 ARGYNEKLF
11 TRBJ1-2 - TRBV11-2 ASSLVESYGYT
10 TRBJ2-7 - TRBV5-6 ASSLGGLEQY
11 TRBJ1-1 - TRBV28 ASSRQQSTEAF
14 TRBJ2-1 TRBD2 TRBV29-1 SVVVRVAGAYNEQF
13 TRBJ1-1 TRBD1 TRBV7-6 ASSHGQGASTEAF
10 TRBJ2-1 - TRBV7-6 ASSLVGNEQF
10 TRBJ1-5 TRBD1 TRBV6-5 ASGTVNQPQH
12 TRBJ1-1 - TRBV11-3 ASSLSGLNTEAF
10 TRBJ2-7 - TRBV12-5 ASGNRFYEQY
12 TRBJ1-5 - TRBV19 ASRVGAWGQPQH
14 TRBJ2-7 TRBD2 TRBV19 ASSTPGLAPPGEQY
15 TRBJ1-3 - TRBV5-5 ASSFFGRGNSGNTIY
12 TRBJ1-5 TRBD1 TRBV7-9 ASSPKTGYQPQH
13 TRBJ2-1 TRBD2 TRBV28 ASRTSGATYNEQF
15 TRBJ2-5 TRBD1 TRBV24-1 ATSDNALTGAGETQY
11 TRBJ2-3 TRBD2 TRBV30 AWTPGLAGQQY
10 TRBJ2-3 - TRBV4-2 ASSQDSSSQY
14 TRBJ1-1 - TRBV5-1 ASSLESGRGNTEAF
11 TRBJ2-7 - TRBV14 ASSLTQGYEQY
13 TRBJ1-2 - TRBV28 ASSFPVGGSYGYT
13 TRBJ2-7 TRBD2 TRBV6-5 ASSPGGGGTYEQY
13 TRBJ2-2 - TRBV11-3 ASSWVRANTGELF
14 TRBJ2-1 TRBD2 TRBV5-1 ASSLDTSGSYNEQF
12 TRBJ1-2 - TRBV30 AWRRTPNRVGYT
12 TRBJ2-5 - TRBV7-2 ASQIAVVQETQY
14 TRBJ2-5 - TRBV30 AWSTLGGGPRETQY
10 TRBJ2-1 - TRBV19 ASSSGVNEQF
12 TRBJ1-6 TRBD1 TRBV11-3 ASSSAGGNSPLH
12 TRBJ2-7 - TRBV28 ASSSPAGLDEQY
12 TRBJ2-7 TRBD1 TRBV9 ASSEGTGRLEQY
13 TRBJ1-1 - TRBV7-3 ASSLGAGDLSEAF
10 TRBJ2-5 - TRBV7-2 ASSRTRETQY
13 TRBJ1-2 TRBD1 TRBV9 ASSVEAQGVGGYT
11 TRBJ1-5 - TRBV6-1 ASSDREDQPQH
18 TRBJ2-1 TRBD1 TRBV19 ASSMWGLGTGGKSYNEQF
11 TRBJ1-4 - TRBV24-1 ATSDKPYEKLF
11 TRBJ1-5 - TRBV7-8 ASSLSRDQPQH
11 TRBJ2-5 TRBD1 TRBV14 ASSRGGSETQY
13 TRBJ2-3 - TRBV19 ASSHRTVLTDTQY
13 TRBJ2-1 TRBD1 TRBV7-2 ASSPDRGSYNEQF
15 TRBJ2-1 - TRBV7-7 ASSPSPGRYPQNEQF
12 TRBJ1-1 - TRBV19 ASTMEGGRGKAF
12 TRBJ2-7 - TRBV7-7 ASSLGAGSYEQY
11 TRBJ1-5 TRBD1 TRBV29-1 SVAGQENQPQH
9 TRBJ1-1 - TRBV12-3/TRBV12-4 ASSFGTEAF
12 TRBJ1-2 TRBD1 TRBV13 ASSLGAGGNGYT
12 TRBJ1-6 - TRBV3-1/TRBV3-2 ASSQGTLNSPLH
12 TRBJ2-3 - TRBV4-3 ASRDQGYTDTQY
14 TRBJ1-5 - TRBV15 ATSRAPPLSNQPQH
11 TRBJ1-5 - TRBV7-2 ASSLVNNQPQH
16 TRBJ2-2 TRBD2 TRBV11-2 ASSLGVGTSGRGRELF